Below, one T cell receptor beta chain is given with its context. This record belongs to a study of blood T cell repertoires in COVID-19. Libraries were prepared by immunoSEQ multiplex PCR; TCRdb keeps only in-frame clonotypes and omits some of them. The sample has roughly 150,000 clones; about 81% are singletons. V was clipped by 5 bases and J by 10 bases; unmatched bases: 9. The CDR3 is 13 amino acids. Germline loops: CDR1 SGHAT, CDR2 FQNNGV. This receptor was obtained from a woman older than 75 with acute or convalescent COVID-19. This rearrangement joins TRBV11-2 to TRBJ2-3, with 7 nucleotides matching TRBD2. Sample: peripheral blood. CDR3 DNA: TGTGCCAGCAGCCAATGGGGGACTACAGCGCAGTATTTT. Residues: CASSQWGTTAQYF. The full variable domain, its missing parts supplied by reference TRBV11-2 and TRBJ2-3, is EAGVAQSPRYKIIEKRQSVAFWCNPISGHATLYWYQQILGQGPKLLIQFQNNGVVDDSQLPKDRFSAERLKGVDSTLKIQPAKLEDSAVYLCASSQWGTTAQYFGPGTRLTVL.